These 5 T cell receptor beta chains were all obtained from the same sample, sequenced in a study of blood T cells in healthy people across ages. The use of a sample-barcoded 5' primer and a J-beta primer mix characterized a second PCR of about 7 to 12 cycles. TCRdb passed the 5' RACE reads through MiXCR, listing each CDR3 protein once. The data hold about 1.8 million distinct CDR3 sequences, with 40% to 55% observed a single time. Sequencing was performed on blood. These receptors originate from a woman between 35 and 50 years old in good health.

This clonotype has ten or more counts. The chain has TRBV29-1 and TRBJ2-3; no reliable D call. The V end lost 1 base, the J end lost 0 bases, and 2 bases lay between the germline ends. In germline, CDR1 is SQVTM, CDR2 ANQGSEA. The CDR3 has 12 amino acids. CDR3 nucleotide sequence: TGCAGCGTTGAAGGGAGCACAGATACGCAGTATTTT. Encoded protein: CSVEGSTDTQYF.

The chain couples TRBV4-2 to TRBJ2-7; 7 bases are a match to TRBD2. Germline V gene sequence: CDR1 LGHNA, CDR2 YNFKEQ. Losses at the gene ends were 4 bases for V and 3 bases for J; bases not matched to a gene: 12. This CDR3 has 16 amino acids. The CDR3 bases are TGTGCCAGCAGCCGTCTGGGGGGGGGAGAGAACTACGAGCAGTACTTC. Translating gives CASSRLGGGENYEQYF.

The chain recombines TRBV15 with TRBJ2-1, with 7 bases aligning to TRBD1. The assigned J gene may be wrong: the sequence end matches TRBJ2-7 better. The CDR3 length is 15 residues. CDR1 is LNHNV and CDR2 is YYDKDF in the germline V gene (reference sequence). CDR3 protein: CATSRPGQQYNEQYF. CDR3 in DNA: TGTGCCACCAGCAGACCGGGACAGCAATACAATGAGCAGTACTTC.

This chain connects TRBV4-1 to TRBJ2-3; D is uncertain. Germline V gene sequence: CDR1 MGHRA, CDR2 YSYEKL. V shed 1 base and J shed 8 bases, with 13 bases lying between them. The CDR3 is 14 amino acids. CDR3 sequence (DNA): TGCGCCAGCAGCCAAGCTTCGTTGACGGCTACGCAGTATTTT. This gives the protein CASSQASLTATQYF.

This chain connects TRBV7-9 to TRBJ2-7; D may be TRBD1 (6 bases). Germline loops: CDR1 SEHNR, CDR2 FQNEAQ (reference sequence). With 5 bases removed from V and 2 bases from J, the gap between germline ends came to 16 bases. The CDR3 covers 15 residues. Here the CDR3 reads CASSIVATGTYEQYF. The CDR3 DNA reads as TGTGCCAGCAGCATAGTGGCGACAGGAACCTACGAGCAGTACTTC.